These 20 T cell receptor beta chains were sequenced from one sample in a study of cytomegalovirus exposure and HLA in healthy donors. The PCR ran on 60 Vbeta and 13 Jbeta primers. Profiled with immunoSEQ multiplex PCR; TCRdb holds only in-frame clones, not every one. The sample records around 160,000 clones, over 60% being singletons. Source material: PBMCs. Receptor source: a man aged 35 to 55 in good health and CMV-seropositive.

This clone was seen a single time. The chain is built from TRBV27 and TRBJ1-4, with D perhaps TRBD1 (5 bases). Germline assignment: CDR1 MNHEY and CDR2 SMNVEV (reference sequence). CDR3 size: 16 residues. Trimming stripped 5 bases from V and 3 bases from J, with 16 bases between. Here the CDR3 reads CASSGAARGANEKLFF. CDR3 DNA sequence: TGTGCCAGCAGTGGTGCAGCACGGGGGGCTAATGAAAAACTGTTTTTT.

The chain links TRBV6-5 to TRBJ2-7, with 9 bases lining up with TRBD1. The germline CDR1 and CDR2 sequences are MNHEY and SVGAGI. The CDR3 is 15 residues long. The J segment lost 3 bases and the V segment lost 4 bases, leaving 7 bases of the junction unmatched. This CDR3 is CASSFRSGQGYEQYF. As DNA, the CDR3 is TGTGCCAGCAGTTTTCGTTCGGGACAGGGCTACGAGCAGTACTTC.

The rearrangement uses TRBV7-3 and TRBJ1-2, with D possibly TRBD1 on 6 matching bases. CDR3 size: 15 residues. V gave up 2 bases and J gave up 0 bases, with 10 bases separating them. Germline V gene sequence: CDR1 SGHTA, CDR2 FQGTGA. For the CDR3, the DNA is TGTGCCAGCAGCTTAGATGGGACAACTAACTATGGCTACACCTTC. Its translation: CASSLDGTTNYGYTF.

The V gene is TRBV4-1, the J gene TRBJ2-1, with TRBD2 matching over 10 bases. The V segment lost 2 bases and the J segment 4 bases; nucleotides outside the gene matches: 5. The CDR3 extends over 16 amino acids. Germline CDR1 is MGHRA and CDR2 is YSYEKL. CDR3: CASSQPTSGKYNEQFF. CDR3 bases: TGCGCCAGCAGCCAACCCACTAGCGGGAAATACAATGAGCAGTTCTTC.

The chain is built from TRBV9 and TRBJ2-6; maybe TRBD2 (5 bases). Germline lookup yields CDR1 SGDLS and CDR2 YYNGEE. The CDR3 contains 17 residues. Trimming shortened V by 3 bases and J by 4 bases, and 17 bases separated the two germline ends. The CDR3 DNA follows: TGTGCCAGCAGCGGCATCGGGGTAGCCTCCGGGGCCAACGTCCTGACTTTC. Amino acid sequence: CASSGIGVASGANVLTF.

This chain joins TRBV18 and TRBJ2-5, with 7 bases identical to TRBD2. Judging by the DNA end, TRBJ2-7 fits better; the J call may be wrong. Per the germline V gene, CDR1 is KGHSH and CDR2 is LQKENI. The CDR3 is 14 amino acids. CDR3 loop: CASSPAGSSYEQYF. The DNA for the CDR3 is TGTGCCAGCTCCCCAGCGGGGAGCTCCTACGAGCAGTACTTC.

V is TRBV6-5 and J is TRBJ1-2, with D possibly matching TRBD1 (6 bases). CDR1 MNHEY and CDR2 SVGAGI come from the germline V gene. V was shortened by 8 bases and J by 6 bases, with 22 bases between the two germline ends. The CDR3 has 15 amino acids. CDR3 DNA: TGTGCCAGCGGGATAAAGTTACGGGGGGCCCATGGCTACACCTTC. Translation: CASGIKLRGAHGYTF.

The chain uses TRBV5-1 and TRBJ1-2; D may be TRBD1 (5 bases). Germline lookup yields CDR1 SGHRS and CDR2 YFSETQ. The V end was cut by 4 bases, the J end by 3 bases, with 19 bases between. This CDR3 has 16 residues. The CDR3 is CASSLDHGTDYYGYTF. Written as DNA, the CDR3 is TGCGCCAGCAGCCTAGATCATGGGACTGACTACTATGGCTACACCTTC.

Only a few counts were recorded for this clone. The chain is built from TRBV7-8 and TRBJ2-7, with 8 bases lining up with TRBD1. CDR3 length: 15 residues. CDR1 SGHVS and CDR2 FQNEAQ come from the germline V gene. J was trimmed by 2 bases and V by 3 bases; bases with no gene match: 6. The DNA for the CDR3 is TGTGCCAGCAGCTTCCGGACAGGGAGTACCTACGAGCAGTACTTC. It encodes CASSFRTGSTYEQYF.

This clone was picked up a small number of times. This chain connects TRBV7-2 to TRBJ1-1; D ambiguous. Per germline, CDR1 SGHTA and CDR2 FQGNSA. V was trimmed by 1 base and J by 4 bases, leaving 10 bases between them. The CDR3 is 14 amino acids. CDR3 in amino acids: CASSLGAIGTEAFF. CDR3 DNA: TGTGCCAGCAGCTTAGGGGCTATCGGCACTGAAGCTTTCTTT.

This chain uses TRBV28 with TRBJ1-2; 9 bases fit TRBD1. The trim removed 5 bases at V and 8 bases at J, leaving 9 bases unmatched. The CDR3 is made up of 14 amino acids. In germline, CDR1 is MDHEN, CDR2 SYDVKM. CDR3 sequence reads: CASSLDGQGWGYTF. The CDR3 nucleotides are TGTGCCAGCAGTCTCGACGGACAGGGGTGGGGCTACACCTTC.

The rearrangement joins TRBV19 to TRBJ1-6, with D hard to call. CDR3 size: 14 residues. Germline V gives CDR1 LNHDA, CDR2 SQIVND (reference sequence). Deletions cut 5 bases from V and 6 bases from J, with 11 bases between. CDR3 sequence reads: CASSFEVSNSPLHF. CDR3 bases: TGTGCCAGTAGTTTCGAGGTTTCTAATTCACCCCTCCACTTT.

The chain couples TRBV11-1 to TRBJ2-7; D possibly corresponds to TRBD2 (5 bases). The CDR3 is made up of 14 amino acids. Germline CDR1 SGHAT, CDR2 FQDESV (reference sequence). V gave up 6 bases and J gave up 1 base, with 13 bases separating them. The CDR3 region is CASSPSRTSYEQYF. The CDR3 DNA reads as TGTGCCAGCAGTCCTTCGCGGACTTCCTACGAGCAGTACTTC.

J is TRBJ1-3 and V is TRBV5-6; maybe TRBD1 (5 bases). Looked up from germline, CDR1 is SGHDT and CDR2 is YYEEEE. Trimming stripped 1 base from V and 0 bases from J, with 8 bases between. The CDR3 spans 15 residues. The CDR3 region is CASSLKGYSGNTIYF. The CDR3 region has the DNA TGTGCCAGCAGCTTGAAGGGGTACTCTGGAAACACCATATATTTT. The whole variable domain, remainder taken from reference TRBV5-6 and TRBJ1-3, is DAGVTQSPTHLIKTRGQQVTLRCSPKSGHDTVSWYQQALGQGPQFIFQYYEEEERQRGNFPDRFSGHQFPNYSSELNVNALLLGDSALYLCASSLKGYSGNTIYFGEGSWLTVV.

This clone was seen more than once but under ten times. The genes are TRBV29-1 and TRBJ1-5, with D uncertain. The CDR3 consists of 15 residues. V dropped 4 bases and J dropped 6 bases, with 19 bases sitting between them. Germline V gives CDR1 SQVTM, CDR2 ANQGSEA. The DNA for the CDR3 is TGCAGCGTTGTGGGTCCACAGAAACCTTTTCAGCCCCAGCATTTT. Amino acids: CSVVGPQKPFQPQHF.

The rearrangement uses TRBV7-9 and TRBJ1-3; D might be TRBD1 (5 bases). Trimming stripped 1 base from V and 3 bases from J, with 13 bases between. Germline CDR1 SEHNR, CDR2 FQNEAQ (reference sequence). The CDR3 sequence is 16 residues long. The CDR3 is CASSLVPGSSGNTIYF. CDR3 DNA: TGTGCCAGCAGCTTAGTCCCAGGGTCAAGTGGAAACACCATATATTTT.

The rearrangement links TRBV5-1 to TRBJ1-1; D possibly corresponds to TRBD1 (6 bases). Germline V gene data show CDR1 as SGHRS and CDR2 as YFSETQ. The CDR3 totals 15 residues. V was pared by 4 bases and J by 5 bases, with 18 bases between. CDR3 protein: CASSNPGGVGTEAFF. The CDR3 bases are TGCGCCAGCAGCAATCCGGGGGGCGTTGGAACTGAAGCTTTCTTT.

The chain couples TRBV5-1 to TRBJ2-7, with no clear D. V lost 0 bases and J lost 4, with 14 bases in between. The CDR3 runs 15 residues. Germline CDR1 SGHRS, CDR2 YFSETQ. CDR3 residues: CASSLVPGFQYEQYF. The CDR3 DNA follows: TGCGCCAGCAGCTTGGTGCCCGGTTTCCAATACGAGCAGTACTTC.

The chain carries TRBV9 and TRBJ2-5, with a weak D call TRBD2 (5 bases). The J call may be in error: the DNA end matches TRBJ2-7 better. The germline CDR1 and CDR2 sequences are SGDLS and YYNGEE. CDR3 length: 14 amino acids. The CDR3 region has the DNA TGTGCCAGCAGCCTGAGGGCTGAAACCTACGAGCAGTACTTC. It codes for CASSLRAETYEQYF.

The chain joins TRBV5-1 to TRBJ1-6; D possibly corresponds to TRBD1 (6 bases). Trimming pared 0 bases from V and 7 bases from J, leaving 23 bases between. The CDR3 sequence is 19 residues long. The germline V gene encodes CDR1 SGHRS and CDR2 YFSETQ. The CDR3 here is CASSLATFGTGTPNSPLHF. In nucleotides, the CDR3 is TGCGCCAGCAGCTTGGCGACGTTCGGCACCGGGACACCCAATTCACCCCTCCACTTT.